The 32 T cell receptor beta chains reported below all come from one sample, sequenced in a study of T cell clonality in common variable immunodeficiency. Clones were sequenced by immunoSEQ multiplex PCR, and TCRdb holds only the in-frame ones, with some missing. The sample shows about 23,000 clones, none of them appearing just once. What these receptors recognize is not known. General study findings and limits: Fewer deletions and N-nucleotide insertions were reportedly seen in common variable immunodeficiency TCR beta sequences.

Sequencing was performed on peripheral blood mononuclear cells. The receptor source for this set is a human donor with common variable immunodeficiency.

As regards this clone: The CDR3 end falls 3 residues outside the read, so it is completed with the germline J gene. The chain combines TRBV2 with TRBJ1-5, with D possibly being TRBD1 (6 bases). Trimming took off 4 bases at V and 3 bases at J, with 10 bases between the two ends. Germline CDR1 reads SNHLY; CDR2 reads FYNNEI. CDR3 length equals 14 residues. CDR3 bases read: TGTGCCAGCAGTGGGGGGGGCGCCAATCAGCCC. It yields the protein CASSGGGANQP. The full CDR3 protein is CASSGGGANQPQHF.

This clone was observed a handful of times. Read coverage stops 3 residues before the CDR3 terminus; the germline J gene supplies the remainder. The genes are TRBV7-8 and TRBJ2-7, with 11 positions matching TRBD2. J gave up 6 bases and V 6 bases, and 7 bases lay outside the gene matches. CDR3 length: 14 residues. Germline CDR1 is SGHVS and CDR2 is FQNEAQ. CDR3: CASRQLAGVPEQYF. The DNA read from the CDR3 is TGTGCCAGCAGACAACTAGCGGGAGTCCCCGAG.

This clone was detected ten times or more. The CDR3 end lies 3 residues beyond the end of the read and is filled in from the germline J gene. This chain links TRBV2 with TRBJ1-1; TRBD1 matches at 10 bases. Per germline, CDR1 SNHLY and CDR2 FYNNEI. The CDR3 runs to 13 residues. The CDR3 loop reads CASQTPGQGSAFF. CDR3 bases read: TGTGCCAGCCAAACTCCGGGACAGGGGAGT.

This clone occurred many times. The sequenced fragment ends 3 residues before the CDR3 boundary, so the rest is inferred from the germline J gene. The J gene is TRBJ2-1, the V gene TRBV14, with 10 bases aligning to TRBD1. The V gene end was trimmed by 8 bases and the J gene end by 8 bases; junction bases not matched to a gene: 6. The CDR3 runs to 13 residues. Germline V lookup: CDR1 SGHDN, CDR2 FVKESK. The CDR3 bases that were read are TGTGCCAGCCGCAGACAGGGGGCCGATGAG. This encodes CASRRQGADE. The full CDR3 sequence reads CASRRQGADEQFF.

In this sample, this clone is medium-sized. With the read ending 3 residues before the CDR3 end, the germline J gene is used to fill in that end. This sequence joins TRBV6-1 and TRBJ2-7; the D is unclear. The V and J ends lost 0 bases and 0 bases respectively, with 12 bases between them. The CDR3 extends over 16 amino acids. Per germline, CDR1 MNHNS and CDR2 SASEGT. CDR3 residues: CASSEASADSSYEQYF. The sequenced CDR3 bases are TGTGCCAGCAGTGAAGCCAGCGCTGATTCCTCCTACGAG.

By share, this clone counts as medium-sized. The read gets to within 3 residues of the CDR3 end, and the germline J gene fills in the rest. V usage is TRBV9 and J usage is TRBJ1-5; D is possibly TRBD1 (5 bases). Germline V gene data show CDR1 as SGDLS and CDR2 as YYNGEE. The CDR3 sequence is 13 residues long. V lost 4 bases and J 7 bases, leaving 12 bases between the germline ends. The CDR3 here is CASSLTGDQPQHF. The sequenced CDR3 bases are TGTGCCAGCAGCTTAACGGGGGACCAGCCC.

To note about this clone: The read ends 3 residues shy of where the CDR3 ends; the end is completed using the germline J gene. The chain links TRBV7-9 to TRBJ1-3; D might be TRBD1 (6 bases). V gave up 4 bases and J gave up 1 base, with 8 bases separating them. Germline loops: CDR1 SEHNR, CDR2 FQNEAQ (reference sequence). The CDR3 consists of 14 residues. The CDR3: CASSSTGSGNTIYF. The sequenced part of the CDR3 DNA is TGTGCCAGCAGCTCTACAGGGTCTGGAAACACC.

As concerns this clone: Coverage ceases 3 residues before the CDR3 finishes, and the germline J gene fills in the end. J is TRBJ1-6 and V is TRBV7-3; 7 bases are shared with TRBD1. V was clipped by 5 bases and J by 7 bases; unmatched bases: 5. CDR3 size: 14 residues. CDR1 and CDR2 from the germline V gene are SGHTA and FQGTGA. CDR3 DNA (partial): TGTGCCAGCAGCATGACAGGGAGCAATTCACCC. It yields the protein CASSMTGSNSP. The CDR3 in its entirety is CASSMTGSNSPLHF.

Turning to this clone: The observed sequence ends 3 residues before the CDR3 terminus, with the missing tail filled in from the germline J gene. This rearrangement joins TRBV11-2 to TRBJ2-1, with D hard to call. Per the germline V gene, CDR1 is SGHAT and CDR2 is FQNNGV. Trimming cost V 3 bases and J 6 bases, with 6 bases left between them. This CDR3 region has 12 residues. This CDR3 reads CASSFERNEQFF. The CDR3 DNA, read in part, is TGTGCCAGCAGCTTCGAGCGCAATGAG. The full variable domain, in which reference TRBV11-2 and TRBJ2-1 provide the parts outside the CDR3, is EAGVAQSPRYKIIEKRQSVAFWCNPISGHATLYWYQQILGQGPKLLIQFQNNGVVDDSQLPKDRFSAERLKGVDSTLKIQPAKLEDSAVYLCASSFERNEQFFGPGTRLTVL.

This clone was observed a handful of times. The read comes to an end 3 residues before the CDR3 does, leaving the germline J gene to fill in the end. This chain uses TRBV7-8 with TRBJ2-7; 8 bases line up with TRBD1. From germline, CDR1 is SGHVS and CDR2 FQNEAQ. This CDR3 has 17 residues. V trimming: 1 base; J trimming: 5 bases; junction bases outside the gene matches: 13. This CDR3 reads CASSLGFGWQGADEQYF. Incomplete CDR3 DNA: TGTGCCAGCAGCTTAGGGTTTGGGTGGCAGGGGGCGGACGAG.

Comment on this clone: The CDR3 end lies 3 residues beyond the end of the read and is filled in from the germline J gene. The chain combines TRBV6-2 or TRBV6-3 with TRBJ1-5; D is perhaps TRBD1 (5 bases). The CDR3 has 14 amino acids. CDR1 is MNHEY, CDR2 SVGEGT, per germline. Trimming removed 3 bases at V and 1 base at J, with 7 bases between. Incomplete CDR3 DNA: TGTGCCAGCAGTTATCCAGGGAGCAATCAGCCC. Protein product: CASSYPGSNQP. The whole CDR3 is CASSYPGSNQPQHF.

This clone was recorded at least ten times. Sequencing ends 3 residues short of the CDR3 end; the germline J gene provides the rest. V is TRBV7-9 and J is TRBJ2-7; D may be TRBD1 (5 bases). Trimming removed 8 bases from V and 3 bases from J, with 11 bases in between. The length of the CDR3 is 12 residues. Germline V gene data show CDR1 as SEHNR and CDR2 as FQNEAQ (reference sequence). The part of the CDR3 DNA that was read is TGTGCCAGCCAAAAGGGGATCTACGAG. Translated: CASQKGIYE. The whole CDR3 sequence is CASQKGIYEQYF.

The sequenced CDR3 bases are TGTGCCAGCAGTGCATCTAAGCAGGGGGGACCTCATGAAAAA. Amino acids: CASSASKQGGPHEK. The CDR3 in full is CASSASKQGGPHEKLFF. This sequence joins TRBV2 and TRBJ1-4; 7 bases fit TRBD1. The sequenced fragment ends 3 residues before the CDR3 boundary, so the rest is inferred from the germline J gene. CDR1 is SNHLY, CDR2 FYNNEI, per germline. J was trimmed by 6 bases and V by 4 bases; bases with no gene match: 14. The CDR3 loop spans 17 amino acids.

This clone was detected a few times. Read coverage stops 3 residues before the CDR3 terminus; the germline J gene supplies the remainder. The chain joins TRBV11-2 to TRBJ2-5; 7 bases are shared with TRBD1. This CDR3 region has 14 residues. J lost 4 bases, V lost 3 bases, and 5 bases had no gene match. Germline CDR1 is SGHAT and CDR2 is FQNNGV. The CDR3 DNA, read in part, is TGTGCCAGCAGCTTTGACAGGGCCGGAGAGACC. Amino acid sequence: CASSFDRAGET. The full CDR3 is CASSFDRAGETQYF.

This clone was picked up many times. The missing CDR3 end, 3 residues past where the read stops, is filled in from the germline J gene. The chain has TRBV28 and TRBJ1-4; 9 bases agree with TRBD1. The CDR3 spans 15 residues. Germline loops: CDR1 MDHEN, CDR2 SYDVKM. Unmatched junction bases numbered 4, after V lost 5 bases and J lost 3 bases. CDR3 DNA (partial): TGTGCCAGCAGTGATCGACAGGGGGCTAATGAAAAA. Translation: CASSDRQGANEK. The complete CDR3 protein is CASSDRQGANEKLFF.

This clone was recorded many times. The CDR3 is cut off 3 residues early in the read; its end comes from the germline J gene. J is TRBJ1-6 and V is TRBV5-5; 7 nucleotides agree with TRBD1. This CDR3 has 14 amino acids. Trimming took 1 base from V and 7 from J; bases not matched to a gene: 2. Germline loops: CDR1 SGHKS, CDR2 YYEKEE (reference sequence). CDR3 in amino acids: CASSLKGGNSPLHF. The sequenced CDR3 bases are TGTGCCAGCAGCTTGAAAGGGGGCAATTCACCC.

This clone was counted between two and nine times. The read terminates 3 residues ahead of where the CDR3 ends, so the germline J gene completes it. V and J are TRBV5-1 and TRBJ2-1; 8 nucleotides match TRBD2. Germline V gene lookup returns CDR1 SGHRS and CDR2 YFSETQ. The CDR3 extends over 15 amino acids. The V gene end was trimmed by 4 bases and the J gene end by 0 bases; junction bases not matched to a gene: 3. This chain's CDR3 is CASSRGGSSYNEQFF. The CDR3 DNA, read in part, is TGCGCCAGCAGCCGCGGGGGGAGCTCCTACAATGAG.

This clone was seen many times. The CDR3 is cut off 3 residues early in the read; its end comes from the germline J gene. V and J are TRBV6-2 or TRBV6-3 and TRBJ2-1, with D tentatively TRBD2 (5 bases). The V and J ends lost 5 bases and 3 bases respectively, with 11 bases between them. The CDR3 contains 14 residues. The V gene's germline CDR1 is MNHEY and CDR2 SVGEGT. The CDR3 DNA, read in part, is TGTGCCAGCAGTCCCGGACTTAACTACAATGAG. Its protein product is CASSPGLNYNE. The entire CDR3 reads CASSPGLNYNEQFF.

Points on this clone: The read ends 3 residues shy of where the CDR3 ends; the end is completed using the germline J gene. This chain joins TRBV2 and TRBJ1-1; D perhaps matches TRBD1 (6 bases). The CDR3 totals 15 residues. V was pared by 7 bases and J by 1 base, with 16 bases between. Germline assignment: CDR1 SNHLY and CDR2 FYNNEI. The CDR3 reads CASIKGGEANTEAFF. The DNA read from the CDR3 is TGTGCCAGCATCAAAGGGGGGGAAGCGAACACTGAA.

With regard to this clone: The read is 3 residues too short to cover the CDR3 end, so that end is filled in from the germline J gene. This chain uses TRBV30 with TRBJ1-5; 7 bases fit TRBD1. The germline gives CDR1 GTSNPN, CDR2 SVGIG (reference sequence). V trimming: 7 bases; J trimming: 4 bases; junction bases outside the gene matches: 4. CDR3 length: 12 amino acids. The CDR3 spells CAYRQGNQPQHF. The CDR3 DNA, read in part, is TGTGCCTACAGACAGGGAAATCAGCCC. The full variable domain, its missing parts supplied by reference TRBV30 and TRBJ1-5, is SQTIHQWPATLVQPVGSPLSLECTVEGTSNPNLYWYRQAAGRGLQLLFYSVGIGQISSEVPQNLSASRPQDRQFILSSKKLLLSDSGFYLCAYRQGNQPQHFGDGTRLSIL.

CDR3 in amino acids: CASSIQAETQYF. The sequenced part of the CDR3 DNA is TGTGCCAGTAGTATACAGGCGGAGACC. The rearrangement uses TRBV19 and TRBJ2-5; no definite D call. The CDR3 end falls 3 residues outside the read, so it is completed with the germline J gene. The ends were cut back, 2 bases at V and 5 bases at J, with 6 bases in the middle. Germline V gives CDR1 LNHDA, CDR2 SQIVND (reference sequence). The CDR3 is made up of 12 amino acids.

This chain's CDR3 is CASSHNFGTNNTEAFF. The part of the CDR3 DNA that was read is TGTGCCAGCTCACATAACTTCGGGACAAACAACACTGAA. The gene calls are TRBV18 and TRBJ1-1, with a weak D call TRBD1 (6 bases). The read falls 3 residues short of the CDR3 end, and the missing part is taken from the germline J gene. V lost 4 bases to trimming and J lost 2 bases, with 17 bases between them. The CDR3 length is 16 residues. Germline V gene sequence: CDR1 KGHSH, CDR2 LQKENI.

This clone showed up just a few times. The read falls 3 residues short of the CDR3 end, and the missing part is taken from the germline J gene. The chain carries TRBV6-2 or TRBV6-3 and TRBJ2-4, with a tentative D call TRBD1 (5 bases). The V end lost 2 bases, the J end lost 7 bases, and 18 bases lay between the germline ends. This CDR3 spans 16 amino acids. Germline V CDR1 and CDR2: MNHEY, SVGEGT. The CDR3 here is CASSYLTWQGRNIQYF. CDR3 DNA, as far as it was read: TGTGCCAGCAGTTACCTAACGTGGCAGGGTAGGAACATT.

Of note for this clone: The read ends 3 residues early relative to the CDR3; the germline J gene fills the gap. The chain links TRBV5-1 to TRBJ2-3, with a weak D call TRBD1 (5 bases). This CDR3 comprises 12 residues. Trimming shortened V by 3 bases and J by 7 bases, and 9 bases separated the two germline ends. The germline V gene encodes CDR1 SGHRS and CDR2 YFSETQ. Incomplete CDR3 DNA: TGCGCCAGCAGCTCAGACAGTTATACG. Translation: CASSSDSYT. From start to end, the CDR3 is CASSSDSYTQYF.

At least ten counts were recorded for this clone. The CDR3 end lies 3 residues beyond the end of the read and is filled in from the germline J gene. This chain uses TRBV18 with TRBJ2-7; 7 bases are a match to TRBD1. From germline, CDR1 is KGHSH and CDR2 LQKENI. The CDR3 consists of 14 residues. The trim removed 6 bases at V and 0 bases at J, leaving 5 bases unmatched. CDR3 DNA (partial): TGTGCCAGCTCTCCGGGGACAGCCTCCTACGAG. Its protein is CASSPGTASYE. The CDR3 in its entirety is CASSPGTASYEQYF.

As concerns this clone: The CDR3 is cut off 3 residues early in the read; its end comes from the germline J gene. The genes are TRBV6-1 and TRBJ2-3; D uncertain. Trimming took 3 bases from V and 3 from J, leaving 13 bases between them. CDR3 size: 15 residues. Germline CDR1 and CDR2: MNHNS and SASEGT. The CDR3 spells CASSDLGAITDTQYF. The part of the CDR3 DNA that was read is TGTGCCAGCAGTGACCTAGGAGCCATTACAGATACG.

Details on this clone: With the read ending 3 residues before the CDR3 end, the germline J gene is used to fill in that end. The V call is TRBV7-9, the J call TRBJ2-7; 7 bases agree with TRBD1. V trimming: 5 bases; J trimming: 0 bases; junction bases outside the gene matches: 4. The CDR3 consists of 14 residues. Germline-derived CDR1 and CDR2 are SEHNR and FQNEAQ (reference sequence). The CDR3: CASSPDRSSYEQYF. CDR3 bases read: TGTGCCAGCAGCCCGGACAGGAGCTCCTACGAG. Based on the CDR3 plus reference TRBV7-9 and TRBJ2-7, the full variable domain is DTGVSQNPRHKITKRGQNVTFRCDPISEHNRLYWYRQTLGQGPEFLTYFQNEAQLEKSRLLSDRFSAERPKGSFSTLEIQRTEQGDSAMYLCASSPDRSSYEQYFGPGTRLTVT.

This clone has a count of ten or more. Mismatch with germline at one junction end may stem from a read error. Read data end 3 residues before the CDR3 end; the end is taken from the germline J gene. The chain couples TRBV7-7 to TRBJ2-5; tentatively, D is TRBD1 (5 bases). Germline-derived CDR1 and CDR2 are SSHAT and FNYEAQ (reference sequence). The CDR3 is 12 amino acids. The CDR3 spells CASSSGRETQYF. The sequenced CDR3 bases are TGTGCTAGCAGCTCAGGGCGAGAGACC.

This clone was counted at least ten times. The sequenced CDR3 bases are TGCAGTGCACGGCTAGCGGGGGGCCGTGGAAGCACAGATACG. Translating it yields CSARLAGGRGSTDT. In full, the CDR3 is CSARLAGGRGSTDTQYF. V is TRBV20-1 and J is TRBJ2-3, with 11 bases identical to TRBD2. Read coverage stops 3 residues before the CDR3 terminus; the germline J gene supplies the remainder. Trimming took 6 bases from V and 0 from J; bases not matched to a gene: 11. This CDR3 contains 17 residues. The germline CDR1 and CDR2 sequences are DFQATT and SNEGSKA (reference sequence).

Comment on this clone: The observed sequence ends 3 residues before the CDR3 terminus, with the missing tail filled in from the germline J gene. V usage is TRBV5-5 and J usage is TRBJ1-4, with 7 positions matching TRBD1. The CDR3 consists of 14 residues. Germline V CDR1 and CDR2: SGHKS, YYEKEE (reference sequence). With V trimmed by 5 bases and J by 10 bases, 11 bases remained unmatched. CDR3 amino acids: CASRPGTASGKLFF. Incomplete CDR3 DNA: TGTGCCAGCAGGCCCGGGACAGCTTCGGGAAAA.

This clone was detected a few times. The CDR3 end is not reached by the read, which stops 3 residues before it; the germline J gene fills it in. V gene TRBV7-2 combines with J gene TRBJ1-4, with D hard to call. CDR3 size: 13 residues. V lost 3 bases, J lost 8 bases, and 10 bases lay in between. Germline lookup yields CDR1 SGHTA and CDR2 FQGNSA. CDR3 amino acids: CASSFTLREKLFF. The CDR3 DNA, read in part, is TGTGCCAGCAGCTTTACCTTGAGGGAAAAA.

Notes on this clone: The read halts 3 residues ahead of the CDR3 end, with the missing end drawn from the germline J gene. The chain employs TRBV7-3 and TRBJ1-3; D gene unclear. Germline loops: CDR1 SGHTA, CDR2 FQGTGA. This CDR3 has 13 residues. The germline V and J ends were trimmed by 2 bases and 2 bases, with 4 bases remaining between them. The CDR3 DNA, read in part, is TGTGCCAGCAGCTTATCCGCTGGAAACACC. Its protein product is CASSLSAGNT. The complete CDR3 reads CASSLSAGNTIYF.